The 14 T cell receptor beta chains given below trace back to one sample, sequenced in a study of human T cells and chemical hapten exposure. MiXCR, applied by TCRdb to the RACE reads, yields one record per CDR3 protein. The sample consists of under 60,000 distinct CDR3 sequences, more than 9.5% of them appearing once. Time point noted: patch test 1, 2 weeks after DPC sensitization. The treatment here: therapeutic diphenylcyclopropenone sensitization with weekly scalp DPC. Whole blood that had not been fractionated was the source of extracted total RNA. Sequences were derived from whole blood, sampled in connection with sensitization to the hapten diphenylcyclopropenone (DPC). The receptors were gathered from a woman aged 40 to 50 with alopecia areata. Some clones in this sample may be carry-over from other donors' samples.

The chain couples TRBV5-1 to TRBJ2-3; D unresolved. The CDR3 loop spans 15 amino acids. V dropped 5 bases and J dropped 0 bases, with 13 bases sitting between them. Germline V gene data show CDR1 as SGHRS and CDR2 as YFSETQ. The CDR3 coding sequence is TGCGCCAGCAGAGATTCTGGAAGGAGCACAGATACGCAGTATTTT. This encodes CASRDSGRSTDTQYF. Filled out from reference TRBV5-1 and TRBJ2-3, the complete variable domain reads KAGVTQTPRYLIKTRGQQVTLSCSPISGHRSVSWYQQTPGQGLQFLFEYFSETQRNKGNFPGRFSGRQFSNSRSEMNVSTLELGDSALYLCASRDSGRSTDTQYFGPGTRLTVL.

CDR3 nucleotides: TGTGCCAGCAGGAACCTCAGGGTGAACACTGAAGCTTTCTTT. Residues: CASRNLRVNTEAFF. The chain uses TRBV12-3 or TRBV12-4 and TRBJ1-1; perhaps TRBD1 as D (5 bases). The V gene lost 6 bases and the J gene lost 0 bases, with 11 bases spanning the gap. This CDR3 is built from 14 residues.

At least ten counts were recorded for this clonotype. The chain uses TRBV27 and TRBJ1-1; D ambiguous. Germline V CDR1 and CDR2: MNHEY, SMNVEV (reference sequence). V lost 5 bases, J lost 4 bases, and 8 bases lay in between. The CDR3 has 12 amino acids. CDR3 protein: CASSQGSTEAFF. CDR3 DNA: TGTGCCAGCAGTCAAGGGTCCACTGAAGCTTTCTTT.

This clonotype was counted only a few times. V and J are TRBV19 and TRBJ1-2; D possibly corresponds to TRBD1 (5 bases). This CDR3 comprises 11 residues. The V and J ends lost 5 bases and 10 bases respectively, with 11 bases between them. Germline loops: CDR1 LNHDA, CDR2 SQIVND (reference sequence). The CDR3 protein is CASSGQGAYTF. In DNA form, the CDR3 reads TGTGCCAGTAGTGGGCAGGGTGCCTACACCTTC.

The table lists this clonotype with a few counts. The genes are TRBV28 and TRBJ2-3; D gene unclear. The V gene lost 3 bases and the J gene lost 9 bases, with 4 bases spanning the gap. The CDR3 is made up of 10 amino acids. Germline values: CDR1 MDHEN, CDR2 SYDVKM. The CDR3 spells CASSFETQYF. CDR3 DNA sequence: TGTGCCAGCAGTTTTGAAACGCAGTATTTT.

This chain joins TRBV10-2 and TRBJ2-1; D uncertain. Germline V gene lookup returns CDR1 WSHSY and CDR2 SAAADI. The V gene lost 6 bases and the J gene lost 10 bases, with 7 bases spanning the gap. The CDR3 is made up of 10 amino acids. The CDR3 DNA reads TGCGCCAGCAGCCGCGACGAGCAGTTCTTC. Translated, it gives CASSRDEQFF.

There are a few counts of this clonotype. The chain combines TRBV7-9 with TRBJ1-5, with 7 bases identical to TRBD1. The CDR3 is 16 amino acids. V was clipped by 1 base and J by 3 bases; unmatched bases: 6. Looked up from germline, CDR1 is SEHNR and CDR2 is FQNEAQ (reference sequence). The CDR3 DNA follows: TGTGCCAGCAGCTTAGAGGGGGCCCACTACAATCAGCCCCAGCATTTT. Its translation is CASSLEGAHYNQPQHF.

This clonotype appeared many times. The genes are TRBV7-2 and TRBJ1-3, with a weak D call TRBD1 (5 bases). Germline V gives CDR1 SGHTA, CDR2 FQGNSA. V lost 5 bases and J 2 bases, leaving 19 bases between the germline ends. The CDR3 length is 17 residues. CDR3 amino acids: CASSRDLPWGTGNTIYF. The CDR3 bases are TGTGCCAGCAGCCGGGACCTCCCGTGGGGAACTGGAAACACCATATATTTT.

The chain combines TRBV20-1 with TRBJ2-1, with TRBD2 matching 9 bases. In germline, CDR1 is DFQATT, CDR2 SNEGSKA (reference sequence). There are 13 residues in the CDR3. V was pared by 8 bases and J by 8 bases, with 10 bases of the junction left unmatched. The CDR3 DNA reads TGCAGTTCTACCGGGACTAGCTTCTATGAGCAGTTCTTC. Translating it yields CSSTGTSFYEQFF.

This clonotype was seen a few times. The chain couples TRBV10-2 to TRBJ2-5; D may be TRBD2 (5 bases). Trimming removed 10 bases from V and 2 bases from J, with 29 bases in between. This CDR3 is built from 18 residues. Looked up from germline, CDR1 is WSHSY and CDR2 is SAAADI. As DNA, the CDR3 is TGCGCCACCCAATCAAGAGGGATAGGGTCCGGGCAGCAAGAGACCCAGTACTTC. It yields the protein CATQSRGIGSGQQETQYF.

The genes are TRBV7-9 and TRBJ2-1; TRBD2 agrees at 11 bases. Germline CDR1 SEHNR, CDR2 FQNEAQ (reference sequence). The CDR3 has 15 residues. With 7 bases clipped from V and 4 bases from J, the junction kept 6 bases outside the gene matches. CDR3 loop: CASTLTSGSYNEQFF. CDR3 bases: TGTGCCAGCACCCTAACTAGCGGGAGTTACAATGAGCAGTTCTTC.

This clonotype was detected many times. The genes are TRBV3-1 and TRBJ1-5; D unclear. The length of the CDR3 is 14 residues. Germline lookup yields CDR1 LGHDT and CDR2 YNNKEL (reference sequence). Trimming stripped 0 bases from V and 11 bases from J, with 14 bases between. CDR3 sequence reads: CASSQDRTALTQHF. The CDR3 DNA sequence: TGTGCCAGCAGCCAAGACCGGACGGCGCTCACCCAGCATTTT.

This clonotype was detected many times. This chain links TRBV7-2 with TRBJ1-6, with 10 bases lining up with TRBD1. The CDR3 is 19 residues long. V was clipped by 6 bases and J by 2 bases; unmatched bases: 13. The germline V gene has CDR1 SGHTA and CDR2 FQGNSA. The CDR3 sequence: CASSFTGTGEVPYNSPLHF. In DNA, the CDR3 is TGTGCCAGCAGTTTCACCGGGACAGGGGAGGTCCCCTATAATTCACCCCTCCACTTT.

In this sample, this clonotype turned up many times. A read error may account for a junction end that differs from germline. The genes are TRBV11-3 and TRBJ2-2, with D unclear. CDR3 length: 15 residues. Per the germline V gene, CDR1 is SGHNT and CDR2 is YENEEA. The CDR3 nucleotides read TGTGCCAGCAGCGTAGACACTACCCCCACCGGGGAGCTGTTTTTT. Translated: CASSVDTTPTGELFF.